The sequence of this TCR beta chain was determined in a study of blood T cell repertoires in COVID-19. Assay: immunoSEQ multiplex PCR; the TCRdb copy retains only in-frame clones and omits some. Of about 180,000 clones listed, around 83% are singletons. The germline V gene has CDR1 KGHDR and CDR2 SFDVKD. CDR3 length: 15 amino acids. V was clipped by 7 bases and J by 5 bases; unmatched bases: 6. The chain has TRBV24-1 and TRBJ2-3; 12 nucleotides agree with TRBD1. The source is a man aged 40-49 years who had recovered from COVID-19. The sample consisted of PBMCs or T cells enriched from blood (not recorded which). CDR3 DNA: TGTGCCACCAGCGCGGGACAGGGGGCGGGAGATACGCAGTATTTT. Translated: CATSAGQGAGDTQYF.